The TCR beta chain described here comes from a study of blood T cell repertoires in COVID-19. Study in general: Italy, Spain and the United States were the sources of the convalescent and acute COVID-19 samples. T cells, B-cell-depleted T cells, or PBMCs supplied cDNA or gDNA.

Per the original methods: Estimation of nucleated cell counts relied on the amplification of reference gene primers. Here immunoSEQ multiplex PCR was the method, and the copy in TCRdb shows in-frame clones only, minus some. For V, J and clone size, that table is used; D and trimming come from the DNA. The table shows around 190,000 clones, with 75% to 90% occurring only once. Germline loops: CDR1 MNHNY, CDR2 SVGAGI (reference sequence). The CDR3 totals 15 residues. The ends were cut back, 6 bases at V and 6 bases at J, with 15 bases in the middle. The chain combines TRBV6-6 with TRBJ1-6, with TRBD1 as a possible D gene (5 bases). Sequencing input: peripheral blood. The clonotype originates from a woman in her sixties or seventies with acute or convalescent COVID-19. CDR3 amino acids: CASRPMGLPNSPLHF. The CDR3 DNA reads TGTGCCAGCAGGCCTATGGGACTACCTAATTCACCCCTCCACTTT.